This TCR beta chain was identified during a study of blood T cell repertoires in COVID-19. Across the whole study: Samples came from the United States, Italy and Spain, spanning acute and convalescent COVID-19. PBMCs, B-cell-depleted T cells, or T cells were the source of the cDNA or gDNA that made up the material.

This clone was detected once. Original processing methods: Researchers report that nucleated cell counts were estimated from reference gene primer amplification. Libraries were prepared by immunoSEQ multiplex PCR; TCRdb keeps only in-frame clonotypes and omits some of them. That table gives V, J and clone size, and the DNA gave D and trimming. The data contain 150,000 to 190,000 clones, around 80% of them singletons. Deletions cut 4 bases from V and 0 bases from J, with 10 bases between. The CDR3 has 15 residues. Germline V lookup: CDR1 LGHDT, CDR2 YNNKEL (reference sequence). The TCR sequence derives from a man aged 55-75 years with acute or convalescent COVID-19. Source material: peripheral blood. The J gene is TRBJ2-4, the V gene TRBV3-1 (or the pseudogene TRBV3-2); no firm D call. Here the CDR3 reads CASSRRRLAKNIQYF. CDR3 DNA: TGTGCCAGCAGCCGAAGGCGGCTAGCCAAAAACATTCAGTACTTC.